A single T cell receptor (beta chain) is shown here with its context. Its antigen remains unidentified. The data stem from a study of T cells expressing NK-cell markers. At the level of the study: One of eight sequenced donors was HCMV-seronegative; the other seven were seropositive. Broader study findings: Over 5 donors carried dominant NKG2C+ clonotypes that made up roughly 1.0-7.5% of their CD8+ T cells.

TCRdb reanalyzed the 5' RACE reads, giving one entry per CDR3 protein sequence and no DNA. This sample's table reports 350,000 to 450,000 distinct CDR3 sequences. The CDR3 has 16 residues. Germline values: CDR1 SNHLY, CDR2 FYNNEI. The specimen was blood T cells: a sorted CD56 or NKG2C T cell subset, CD4+ or CD8+ T cells, or bulk PBMC T cells (not recorded which). This chain joins TRBV2 and TRBJ2-7; TCRdb gives TRBD1 as the D gene, but with no DNA this cannot be confirmed. This TCR came from a man aged 18 to 70 in good health. The CDR3 loop reads CASSFGQDVRGYEQYF.